The rows below give T cell receptor beta chains drawn from one sample of a study of T-cell reconstitution after alpha-beta-depleted transplantation in children. MiXCR, run by TCRdb on the PCR reads, gives a single entry per CDR3 protein. Found here are approximately 200,000 distinct CDR3 sequences, more than 12% of them singletons; the top ten hold roughly 13%. Material: PBMCs from the stem cell graft donor, obtained from the stem cell graft. These receptor sequences come from a human donor who donated a stem cell graft to a child with acute lymphoblastic leukemia. The CDR3 runs from the conserved cysteine through the conserved F or W. A row's size may be missing; if present it is once, few, many or a size class.

v_gene,abundance,CDR3aa
TRBV5-5,many,CASSLMVTGEKLFF
TRBV3-1,.,CASSQDRQAGRGETQYF
TRBV5-1,many,CASSRGTGPTYEQYF
TRBV20-1,many,CSARTQGLGQPQHF
TRBV18,many,CASSPKLEGARGYTF
TRBV10-2,many,CASRISWGTDTQYF
TRBV4-1,.,CASSHLMPNEQFF
TRBV10-3,many,CAINQRATTDTQYF
TRBV7-9,many,CASSPRGGPSYNEQFF
TRBV5-1,many,CASRSGTGSNQPQHF
TRBV6-1,many,CASSNSFGYTF
TRBV6-5,many,CASRRGTSAYNEQFF
TRBV12-3/TRBV12-4,many,CASSFENRDSPLHF
TRBV10-3,many,CAISEQGVIYGYTF
TRBV24-1,many,CATSGTSGSPPTESTDTQYF
TRBV12-3/TRBV12-4,many,CASSLGAIPTGELFF
TRBV20-1,many,CSLDGNTEAFF
TRBV29-1,many,CSVYREVQTQYF
TRBV2,.,CASSEPRDRVGEQYF
TRBV11-2,many,CASTYSGGAYEQYF